The TCR beta chain under discussion was sequenced for a study of blood T cell repertoires in COVID-19. Across the study: Material from acute and convalescent COVID-19 was sourced from the United States, Italy and Spain. In each case, the material was cDNA or gDNA derived from T cells, B-cell-depleted T cells, or PBMCs.

V shed 0 bases and J 2 bases; nucleotides not matched to a gene: 10. The CDR3 covers 18 residues. Germline loops: CDR1 SGHTA, CDR2 FQGTGA. The repertoire was sequenced with immunoSEQ multiplex PCR; TCRdb's copy has only in-frame clones and lacks some. Of some 220,000 clones in the sample, approximately 78% are singletons; the top ten hold less than 6%. Seattle's enrolled individuals joined amid active infection and were then monitored longitudinally. The clonotype was recovered from a woman aged 70 to 79 with COVID-19, enrolled during active disease. The chain employs TRBV7-3 and TRBJ2-7; TRBD2 agrees at 10 bases. Sequencing was done on a sample of peripheral blood. CDR3 in amino acids: CASSLTESGRALAYEQYF. CDR3 sequence (DNA): TGTGCCAGCAGCTTAACGGAGAGCGGGAGGGCCTTGGCCTACGAGCAGTACTTC.